This T cell receptor (beta chain) is drawn from a study of identical twins. Study outcomes and limitations: Cord blood's abundant beta clonotypes had fewer insertions, unlike memory repertoires. Rather than following the same donors, the conclusions depended on cross-sectional statistical analysis.

Each CDR3 protein is one row after TCRdb ran MiXCR on the 5' RACE reads. This sample has roughly 1.6 million distinct CDR3 sequences, with about 32% found just once. Details on this clonotype: Its antigen remains unknown.

The receptor was isolated from a newborn girl in good health. The material sequenced was cord blood.

The CDR3 coding sequence is TGTGCCAGCAGAGGGCACAGGGACTATGCTAATGAAAAACTGTTTTTT. As protein: CASRGHRDYANEKLFF. The V call is TRBV6-1, the J call TRBJ1-4; possibly TRBD1 for D (6 bases). The V end lost 6 bases, the J end lost 3 bases, and 17 bases lay between the germline ends. Germline CDR1 reads MNHNS; CDR2 reads SASEGT. The CDR3 covers 16 residues.